The TCR beta chain under discussion was sequenced for a study of T cells in Graves' hyperthyroidism and ophthalmopathy (dated by TCRdb to 2018 to 2020). In terms of the full investigation: Peripheral blood was sampled at the time of initial diagnosis, prior to any treatment. Whether ophthalmopathy could be predicted prospectively was tested in an independent validation cohort made up of approximately 19 hyperthyroidism patients plus 17 patients who later progressed to ophthalmopathy. The roughly 91 discovery patients were randomly split 7:3 into training and test sets. According to the paper, TCR Vbeta CDR3 sequencing was carried out on roughly 130 peripheral blood samples, which came from some 41 ophthalmopathy, approximately 72 hyperthyroidism and approximately 17 progressor patients. The study also compared thyroid tissue and blood T-cell repertoires from several Graves' hyperthyroidism patients. TCR V-J signatures able to tell the groups apart were searched for in a discovery cohort of some 97 patients, of whom more than 40 had Graves' ophthalmopathy and 55 to 65 had stable Graves' hyperthyroidism. After sampling, hyperthyroidism patients received methimazole starting at 30 mg daily, and ophthalmopathy patients received high-dose intravenous methylprednisolone.

Hyperthyroidism patients were aged 18 to 65 years and newly diagnosed, with disease duration of less than 2 months. Patients with uncontrolled infections, other autoimmune diseases, pregnancy or lactation were excluded. Diagnoses relied on clinical symptoms, serum thyroxine and TRAb, thyroid ultrasound and orbital computed tomography. For progressor patients, blood was drawn at the first diagnosis of hyperthyroidism, before any ophthalmopathy symptoms had appeared. Ficoll-Paque density gradient centrifugation was used to isolate PBMCs from 9.5 to 10 ml of fresh peripheral blood. Progressor patients were first diagnosed with Graves' hyperthyroidism and then developed ophthalmopathy during follow-up. Total RNA was extracted using Trizol reagent, and RNA quality was assessed on an Agilent 2100 Bioanalyzer. The TCR beta CDR3 regions were amplified from the RNA transcripts. A first-round RT-PCR of the TCR CDR3 used the HTBI primer set with the Qiagen OneStep RT-PCR kit. Libraries were constructed in a second round of multiplex PCR, after which size selection and purification were carried out. Paired-end sequencing of the libraries was performed with 100 bp reads on an Illumina HiSeq2000. Under the source paper's analysis protocol: SOAPnuke was used to process the raw data, throwing out any read that contained adapters or uncalled bases, had a mean Phred below 15, or lacked an exact constant-primer or identifier match. High-quality paired reads were merged using COPE v1.2.5, and each unique nucleotide sequence was defined as a clonotype. Clonotypes were aligned to IMGT TRBV, TRBD and TRBJ reference segments using MiTCR v1.1. The analysis was restricted to V-J combinations with a frequency above 0.0001, which together covered approximately 99% of the repertoires. The TCS score was defined as F50 (clonal expansion) divided by E x V (chaos), with BLOSUM62-based TCRdist calculated between CDR3 peptides within each V-J. Welch's t-statistics and random forest reduced just over 500 V-J features to roughly 13, which were used in a naive Bayes classifier (R e1071). TCRdb ran its own pipeline on the public reads, namely fastp trimming at Q25 and MiXCR clone calling, and kept in-frame beta chains. Entries are consolidated by CDR3 protein sequence, retaining the most common genes and DNA. The V and J calls shown here were made by TCRdb, not taken from the authors' results. This sample is represented by nearly 600,000 distinct CDR3 sequences; around 14% of them were singletons. The ten largest clones represent more than 4.5% of the sample.

Trimming takes 8 bases from V and 3 bases from J, and the germline ends sit 11 bases apart. From the cysteine up to the phenylalanine, the CDR3 has a length of 13 residues. Here the CDR3 DNA is all that survives: 39 bases in frame from base 1. Ten or more counts support this clonotype. Which antigen it targets is not known. There are no base qualities to consult, and no much larger clone falls within one base. Results and caveats for the whole study, not just this receptor: During validation, the model predicted progression to ophthalmopathy a median of approximately 7 months ahead of onset, with approximately 70% sensitivity and roughly 75% specificity. Ophthalmopathy was separated from stable hyperthyroidism by a 13 V-J signature model, with about 88% sensitivity and roughly 84% specificity obtained in cross-validation and 80%/75% obtained in testing. Blood samples also contained most of the expanded thyroid clonotypes (frequency above 0.001), which suggests that blood repertoires may reflect thyroid immune responses. Sample size was not statistically predetermined, and blinding of investigators to group allocation was not performed.

Sample: blood. This TCR derives from a woman in her twenties or thirties with Graves' hyperthyroidism that later progressed to Graves' ophthalmopathy. The chain was built from TRBV12-3 or TRBV12-4 and TRBJ1-5, with an unclear D gene assignment. This receptor has the CDR3 CASGLQLNQPQHF. The DNA sequence is as follows: TGTGCCAGCGGGTTACAGCTCAATCAGCCCCAGCATTTT.